A selection of T cell receptor beta chains follows, all from one sample in a study of beta chain features in type 1 diabetes. The method was immunoSEQ multiplex PCR; TCRdb's version includes in-frame clones alone and lacks a portion of them. This table has roughly 230,000 clones, 9.6% appearing once. The sequencing input was naive CD4+ T cells from blood. The receptors were gathered from a woman under 30 in good health. Each CDR3 is given with its conserved first and last residue. The D gene is left open where the match is weak. A row's size may be missing; if present it is once, few, many or a size class.

TRBJ1-6 TRBD1 TRBV7-3 NA TGTGCCAGCAGCTTCGGACAGGGGTATAATTCACCCCTCCACTTT CASSFGQGYNSPLHF
TRBJ1-4 NA TRBV5-1 few TGCGCCAGCAGCTCGGCGGGGCGAGAAGCTAATGAAAAACTGTTTTTT CASSSAGREANEKLFF
TRBJ1-5 NA TRBV30 few TGTGCCTGGAGTAAGGGGCGGCAGCCCCAGCATTTT CAWSKGRQPQHF
TRBJ1-6 NA TRBV27 NA TGTGCCAGCAGTTTATCGGGCAGTAGCTCCTATAATTCACCCCTCCACTTT CASSLSGSSSYNSPLHF
TRBJ1-1 NA TRBV5-1 NA TGCGCCAGCAGCCCCGCCCCAGAGAACACTGAAGCTTTCTTT CASSPAPENTEAFF
TRBJ2-3 NA TRBV10-3 NA TGTGCCATCAGTGACTTACAGGGTTCTAGCACAGATACGCAGTATTTT CAISDLQGSSTDTQYF
TRBJ1-2 NA TRBV4-1 few TGCGCCAGCAGCCAAGTACGGACGGGCAGGGTTGATGGCTACACCTTC CASSQVRTGRVDGYTF
TRBJ1-2 NA TRBV7-2 few TGTGCCAGCAGCTTACCCCGGCCAGGAGGATATGGCTACACCTTC CASSLPRPGGYGYTF
TRBJ1-5 NA TRBV19 NA TGTGCCAGTAGTATAGTTGCGGGGGATGGGAATCAGCCCCAGCATTTT CASSIVAGDGNQPQHF
TRBJ2-3 TRBD2 TRBV5-1 few TGCGCCAGCAGCCATAACCCGGGGGTCAGCGGGGGAACCGTTGGAGATACGCAGTATTTT CASSHNPGVSGGTVGDTQYF
TRBJ2-1 TRBD1 TRBV2 NA TGTGCCAGCAGTGAGGACAGGGGCTCCTACAATGAGCAGTTCTTC CASSEDRGSYNEQFF
TRBJ1-1 NA TRBV19 NA TGTGCCAGTAATTCCGGAGCACTTGAAGCTTTCTTT CASNSGALEAFF
TRBJ2-7 NA TRBV27 NA TGTGCCAGCAGTTTCCGGGGGGCGAGAGAGCAGTACTTC CASSFRGAREQYF
TRBJ2-5 NA TRBV30 few TGTGCCTGGAGTGTACAGGTCGTTGAGACCCAGTACTTC CAWSVQVVETQYF
TRBJ2-7 TRBD1 TRBV19 few TGTGCCAGTAGTATTGGACAGGCCTACGAGCAGTACTTC CASSIGQAYEQYF
TRBJ2-2 TRBD2 TRBV5-4 few TGTGCCAGCAGCCGCCTAAGCGGGGGAGGCGGGGAGCTGTTTTTT CASSRLSGGGGELFF
TRBJ2-1 NA TRBV21-1 NA TGTGCCAGCATCCTAGGCCTAGCGGGCAATGAGCAGTTCTTC CASILGLAGNEQFF
TRBJ1-5 TRBD1 TRBV30 NA TGTGCCTGGAGTGTACGCTCCGGGACAGACAATAGCAATCAGCCCCAGCATTTT CAWSVRSGTDNSNQPQHF
TRBJ1-6 TRBD1 TRBV30 NA TGTGCCTCGAAGGGACAGGCCCTCTATAATTCACCCCTCCACTTT CASKGQALYNSPLHF
TRBJ1-2 NA TRBV5-1 once TGCGCCAGCAGCACGGGGACGGGAGACGGCTACACCTTC CASSTGTGDGYTF
TRBJ2-7 NA TRBV28 NA TGTGCCAGCAGTTTACCTCAGGGGTGGGCCTACGAGCAGTACTTC CASSLPQGWAYEQYF
TRBJ2-1 NA TRBV5-1 NA TGCGCCAGCAGAGAGGGAACGAATGAGCAGTTCTTC CASREGTNEQFF
TRBJ2-7 TRBD1 TRBV5-1 NA TGCGCCAGCAGCTTGGTGGGGACAGGGGGACCCTACGAGCAGTACTTC CASSLVGTGGPYEQYF
TRBJ1-6 NA TRBV30 few TGTGCCTGGGGGGACACAGATTCACCCCTCCACTTT CAWGDTDSPLHF
TRBJ2-7 TRBD2 TRBV29-1 NA TGCAGCGTTGCCGCACTTCGAGCGGGAGCTGGGCCTTCCTACGAGCAGTACTTC CSVAALRAGAGPSYEQYF
TRBJ1-2 TRBD1 TRBV6-1 few TGTGCCAGCAGTCCGACAGGGGGCCTTGGCTACACCTTC CASSPTGGLGYTF
TRBJ2-3 TRBD2 TRBV18 few TGTGCCAGCTCACATAGCGGGAGGGCCAAAGATACGCAGTATTTT CASSHSGRAKDTQYF
TRBJ2-1 TRBD1 TRBV5-4 NA TGTGCCAGCAGCCCAGCCGTCAACAGGGGACAGAATGAGCAGTTCTTC CASSPAVNRGQNEQFF
TRBJ2-1 NA TRBV5-6 few TGTGCCAGCAGCTTAGGCCCGGGTGACGGGTACCTGTTCTTC CASSLGPGDGYLFF
TRBJ2-3 NA TRBV12-5 NA TGTGCTAGTGGTTTCGCCCAGACAGCGTCTAGCACAGATACGCAGTATTTT CASGFAQTASSTDTQYF
TRBJ1-1 TRBD1 TRBV10-3 few TGTGCCATCAGTGATGGCCGGGACAGCAATGAAGCTTTCTTT CAISDGRDSNEAFF